These 14 T cell receptor beta chains came from one sample sequenced in a study of T cell responses to AZD1222 COVID-19 vaccine. Profiled with immunoSEQ multiplex PCR; TCRdb holds only in-frame clones, not every one. The sample shows some 170,000 clones, 90% to 95% of them seen only once. The sample consisted of peripheral blood, taken 28 days after the second AZD1222 dose. The receptors originated from an adult who received the AZD1222 COVID-19 vaccine.

This chain links TRBV9 with TRBJ1-5; no firm D call. The germline V gene has CDR1 SGDLS and CDR2 YYNGEE. Trimming removed 0 bases at V and 6 bases at J, with 10 bases between. This CDR3 has 14 amino acids. The CDR3 bases are TGTGCCAGCAGCGTAGATGGAGGAGCTCAGCCCCAGCATTTT. It codes for CASSVDGGAQPQHF.

A single count supports this clone. This rearrangement joins TRBV5-8 to TRBJ2-1; weak D call: TRBD2 (5 bases). This CDR3 comprises 15 residues. V gave up 6 bases and J gave up 0 bases, with 13 bases separating them. Germline assignment: CDR1 SGHTS and CDR2 YDEGEE. CDR3 region: CASTAGETSYNEQFF. The CDR3, as DNA: TGTGCCAGCACCGCCGGGGAGACCTCCTACAATGAGCAGTTCTTC.

The DNA for the CDR3 is TGTGCCAGCAGCTTCACGGGTGGGGATGAAAAACTGTTTTTT. Its protein product is CASSFTGGDEKLFF. The V and J genes are TRBV5-4 and TRBJ1-4; D uncertain. CDR3 length equals 14 residues. Deletions cut 2 bases from V and 6 bases from J, with 11 bases between. Germline lookup yields CDR1 SGHNT and CDR2 YYREEE (reference sequence).

The chain recombines TRBV7-9 with TRBJ2-7, with a weak D call TRBD1 (5 bases). The germline V gene encodes CDR1 SEHNR and CDR2 FQNEAQ (reference sequence). Trimming stripped 1 base from V and 4 bases from J, with 11 bases between. The CDR3 length is 14 residues. The CDR3 reads CASSLGQGQYEQYF. The CDR3 bases are TGTGCCAGCAGCTTAGGGCAGGGTCAGTACGAGCAGTACTTC.

The chain couples TRBV4-1 to TRBJ1-2, with D maybe TRBD1 (5 bases). V was cut by 0 bases and J by 9 bases, with 14 bases left in between. This CDR3 has 14 residues. CDR1 and CDR2 from the germline V gene are MGHRA and YSYEKL. The CDR3 region is CASSQDGGVARYTF. In DNA form, the CDR3 reads TGCGCCAGCAGCCAAGATGGAGGGGTAGCCCGCTACACCTTC.

The chain is built from TRBV18 and TRBJ2-3, with D perhaps being TRBD1 or TRBD2 (6 bases each). CDR3 length: 15 residues. The V end was cut by 6 bases, the J end by 2 bases, with 15 bases between. The V gene's germline CDR1 is KGHSH and CDR2 LQKENI. The CDR3 sequence is CASSTNGGNTDTQYF. The CDR3 DNA is TGTGCCAGCTCGACCAACGGGGGCAACACAGATACGCAGTATTTT.

This clone was observed a single time. The chain carries TRBV2 and TRBJ2-1; 7 nucleotides match TRBD1. Trimming cost V 6 bases and J 13 bases; bases outside gene matches: 15. Germline assignment: CDR1 SNHLY and CDR2 FYNNEI. This CDR3 region has 14 residues. The CDR3 region is CASRPARQGVDQFF. Written as DNA, the CDR3 is TGTGCCAGCAGGCCCGCCCGGCAGGGGGTCGATCAGTTCTTC. Complete variable domain (other parts from reference TRBV2 and TRBJ2-1): EPEVTQTPSHQVTQMGQEVILRCVPISNHLYFYWYRQILGQKVEFLVSFYNNEISEKSEIFDDQFSVERPDGSNFTLKIRSTKLEDSAMYFCASRPARQGVDQFFGPGTRLTVL.

V usage is TRBV18 and J usage is TRBJ2-3; TRBD1 matches 8 bases. CDR1 is KGHSH, CDR2 LQKENI, per germline. The CDR3 length is 14 residues. J lost 2 bases, V lost 10 bases, and 8 bases had no gene match. DNA for the CDR3: TGTGCCACTCGGACGACAGGGGTCACAGATACGCAGTATTTT. It is translated as CATRTTGVTDTQYF.

The V gene is TRBV2, the J gene TRBJ2-3; TRBD2 matches 7 bases. The junction had 10 bases not matched to a gene; V was cut back by 6 bases and J by 7 bases. Germline V gives CDR1 SNHLY, CDR2 FYNNEI. The CDR3 loop spans 14 amino acids. CDR3 nucleotide sequence: TGTGCCAGCAGGGAGGGAGTAGCGGGTTATACGCAGTATTTT. It is translated as CASREGVAGYTQYF.

This chain uses TRBV15 with TRBJ1-2; D is perhaps TRBD1 (6 bases). The germline V gene encodes CDR1 LNHNV and CDR2 YYDKDF (reference sequence). The CDR3 is 15 amino acids. The V and J ends lost 5 bases and 1 base respectively, with 14 bases between them. CDR3 amino acids: CATSGATGLNYGYTF. DNA of the CDR3: TGTGCCACCAGCGGAGCGACAGGCCTTAACTATGGCTACACCTTC. The full variable domain, with the rest looked up from reference TRBV15 and TRBJ1-2, is DAMVIQNPRYQVTQFGKPVTLSCSQTLNHNVMYWYQQKSSQAPKLLFHYYDKDFNNEADTPDNFQSRRPNTSFCFLDIRSPGLGDTAMYLCATSGATGLNYGYTFGSGTRLTVV.

The J gene is TRBJ2-1, the V gene TRBV10-3; possible D gene TRBD1, 5 bases. Germline CDR1 and CDR2: ENHRY and SYGVKD. CDR3 length: 15 amino acids. Trimming removed 10 bases at V and 0 bases at J, with 16 bases between. The DNA of the CDR3 is TGTGCCACCATAATAGGGGAACACTCCTACAATGAGCAGTTCTTC. Protein: CATIIGEHSYNEQFF.

In its sample, this clone was seen once. The J gene is TRBJ1-1, the V gene TRBV11-3, with TRBD1 identical over 9 bases. CDR1 is SGHNT and CDR2 is YENEEA in the germline V gene. The CDR3 loop spans 15 amino acids. V lost 5 bases and J lost 1; bases outside the gene matches: 5. The CDR3 spells CASSPGTGRNTEAFF. The CDR3 bases are TGTGCCAGCAGCCCCGGGACAGGGAGGAACACTGAAGCTTTCTTT.

The DNA of the CDR3 is TGTGCCAGCAGCCGCCGACTAGCGGGGGGGCAGTTGGAGACCCAGTACTTC. As protein: CASSRRLAGGQLETQYF. This chain uses TRBV3-1 (or the pseudogene TRBV3-2) with TRBJ2-5; TRBD2 agrees at 14 bases. The CDR3 loop spans 17 amino acids. V lost 4 bases to trimming and J lost 5 bases; unmatched junction nucleotides: 9. Germline assignment: CDR1 LGHDT and CDR2 YNNKEL (reference sequence).

This chain joins TRBV2 and TRBJ2-7; 8 bases fit TRBD2. Unmatched junction bases numbered 18, after V lost 3 bases and J lost 2 bases. Germline-derived CDR1 and CDR2 are SNHLY and FYNNEI. The CDR3 is made up of 19 amino acids. The CDR3 DNA follows: TGTGCCAGCAGTGACAATGCGGCGGGGGGCCGCCTTGTCCCCTACGAGCAGTACTTC. Translated, it gives CASSDNAAGGRLVPYEQYF.